This TCR beta chain was observed in a study of T cells in Graves' hyperthyroidism and ophthalmopathy. TCR beta CDR3 regions were amplified from RNA transcripts. The HTBI primer set drove a first-round RT-PCR of the TCR CDR3. TCRdb re-called the multiplex PCR reads through MiXCR, storing one row per CDR3 protein. The sample carries about 210,000 distinct CDR3 sequences, about 15% recorded once. CDR1 is MDHEN and CDR2 is SYDVKM in the germline V gene. The junction had 9 bases not matched to a gene; V was cut back by 6 bases and J by 0 bases. The CDR3 extends over 16 amino acids. Material for sequencing was blood. This chain joins TRBV28 and TRBJ2-3; 7 bases line up with TRBD1. This clonotype was sampled from a man aged 45-65 years with Graves' hyperthyroidism. CDR3 residues: CASSSNRGSSTDTQYF. Written as DNA, the CDR3 is TGTGCCAGCAGCTCGAACAGGGGTTCAAGCACAGATACGCAGTATTTT. Drawing the rest from reference TRBV28 and TRBJ2-3, the complete variable domain is DVKVTQSSRYLVKRTGEKVFLECVQDMDHENMFWYRQDPGLGLRLIYFSYDVKMKEKGDIPEGYSVSREKKERFSLILESASTNQTSMYLCASSSNRGSSTDTQYFGPGTRLTVL.